The present TCR beta chain was sequenced within a study of T-cell memory formation after mild COVID-19. Study information: The study found TCR clusters largely donor specific.

From the 5' RACE reads, TCRdb called clonotypes with MiXCR, one entry per CDR3 protein. The sample records around 430,000 distinct CDR3 sequences, roughly 15% being singletons. Germline CDR1 is SQVTM and CDR2 is ANQGSEA. The CDR3 sequence is 13 residues long. Trimming removed 6 bases from V and 5 bases from J; junction bases left unmatched: 8. This chain connects TRBV29-1 to TRBJ2-3; TRBD1 matches at 7 bases. This receptor was obtained from a man aged 18 to 29 who had mild COVID-19 (a few samples of this study predate the infection). Cell type and time point are not known. Input material: PBMCs or a T cell subset sorted from them (not recorded which). CDR3 DNA sequence: TGCAGCGTGCACAGGGGTTCGGGAGATACGCAGTATTTT. Protein product: CSVHRGSGDTQYF.